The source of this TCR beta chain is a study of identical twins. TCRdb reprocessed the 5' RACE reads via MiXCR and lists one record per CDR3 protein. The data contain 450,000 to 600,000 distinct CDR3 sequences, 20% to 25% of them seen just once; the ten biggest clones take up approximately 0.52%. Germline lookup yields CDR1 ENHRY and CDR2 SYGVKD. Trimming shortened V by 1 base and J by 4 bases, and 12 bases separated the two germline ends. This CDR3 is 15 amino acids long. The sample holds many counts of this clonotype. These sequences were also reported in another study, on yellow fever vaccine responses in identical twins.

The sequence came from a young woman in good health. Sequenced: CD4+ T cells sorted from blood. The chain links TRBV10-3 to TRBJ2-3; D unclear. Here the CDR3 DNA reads TGTGCCATCAGTGAGTACGGTGGACGGGCAGATACGCAGTATTTT. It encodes CAISEYGGRADTQYF.